The 32 T cell receptor beta chains reported below all come from one sample, sequenced in a study of T cells after yellow fever vaccination. MiXCR, run by TCRdb on the 5' RACE reads, gives a single entry per CDR3 protein. The sample yields about 630,000 distinct CDR3 sequences, roughly an eighth seen once. Sequences were derived from PBMCs, sampled on the day of the yellow fever booster vaccination. The source of these receptors is a man aged 25-45 years who received the YFV17D yellow fever vaccine.

This clonotype was seen more than once but under ten times. The chain is built from TRBV28 and TRBJ1-1; D unclear. The CDR3 sequence is 14 residues long. The germline V gene has CDR1 MDHEN and CDR2 SYDVKM. The V gene lost 6 bases and the J gene lost 0 bases, with 11 bases spanning the gap. The DNA of the CDR3 is TGTGCCAGCAGCACGGGGTCCATGAACACTGAAGCTTTCTTT. Protein sequence: CASSTGSMNTEAFF.

J is TRBJ2-2 and V is TRBV5-1; D remains unclear. Germline-derived CDR1 and CDR2 are SGHRS and YFSETQ. Between the trimmed V and J ends, which lost 7 bases and 0 bases, there was a span of 13 bases. The CDR3 has 15 amino acids. The CDR3 DNA sequence: TGCGCCAGCGGCAAGGTGGCGGCGAACACCGGGGAGCTGTTTTTT. Its translation is CASGKVAANTGELFF.

This clonotype was seen ten or more times. The chain has TRBV5-1 and TRBJ2-7; the match to TRBD2 covers 8 bases. The ends lost 4 bases at V and 1 base at J; junction bases unmatched: 4. Germline V lookup: CDR1 SGHRS, CDR2 YFSETQ. The CDR3 extends over 14 amino acids. The chain's CDR3 is CASSTGLASYEQYF. The CDR3 bases are TGCGCCAGCAGCACTGGACTAGCTTCCTACGAGCAGTACTTC.

In this sample, this clonotype turned up a few times. The V call is TRBV6-2 or TRBV6-3, the J call TRBJ1-5; TRBD1 is a possible D gene (5 bases). CDR1 is MNHEY and CDR2 is SVGEGT in the germline V gene. V was cut by 0 bases and J by 2 bases, with 8 bases left in between. The CDR3 extends over 15 amino acids. The chain's CDR3 is CASSYSGARNQPQHF. The CDR3 nucleotides are TGTGCCAGCAGTTACTCTGGGGCTCGCAATCAGCCCCAGCATTTT.

This sequence joins TRBV7-6 and TRBJ2-2, with no clear D. The germline V and J ends were trimmed by 2 bases and 8 bases, with 15 bases remaining between them. Looked up from germline, CDR1 is SGHVS and CDR2 is FNYEAQ. The CDR3 has 15 amino acids. Here the CDR3 DNA reads TGTGCCAGCAGCTTAAATACAGAACAGACTGGGGAGCTGTTTTTT. It is translated as CASSLNTEQTGELFF. The full variable domain, with the rest looked up from reference TRBV7-6 and TRBJ2-2, is GAGVSQSPRYKVTKRGQDVALRCDPISGHVSLYWYRQALGQGPEFLTYFNYEAQQDKSGLPNDRFSAERPEGSISTLTIQRTEQRDSAMYRCASSLNTEQTGELFFGEGSRLTVL.

The table lists this clonotype with a few counts. The chain is built from TRBV5-1 and TRBJ1-1; 8 nucleotides agree with TRBD1. Germline V CDR1 and CDR2: SGHRS, YFSETQ. The junction had 8 bases not matched to a gene; V was cut back by 1 base and J by 9 bases. CDR3 size: 14 residues. As DNA, the CDR3 is TGCGCCAGCAGCTTGCTTGGACAGGGTGAAAAAGCTTTCTTT. It encodes CASSLLGQGEKAFF.

The V and J genes are TRBV5-1 and TRBJ2-6; D remains unclear. CDR3 size: 14 residues. Germline-derived CDR1 and CDR2 are SGHRS and YFSETQ. Trimming took 4 bases from V and 2 from J, leaving 7 bases between them. CDR3 DNA: TGCGCCAGCAGCGTAGGGCCTGGGGCCAACGTCCTGACTTTC. It codes for CASSVGPGANVLTF.

This clonotype was picked up a small number of times. The chain links TRBV18 to TRBJ2-5; D perhaps matches TRBD2 (6 bases). Germline assignment: CDR1 KGHSH and CDR2 LQKENI. This CDR3 spans 16 amino acids. The V end was cut by 7 bases, the J end by 2 bases, with 20 bases between. The CDR3 region has the DNA TGTGCCAGCTTCACCGGGAGCCAGACCGGACAAGAGACCCAGTACTTC. This encodes CASFTGSQTGQETQYF.

In its sample, this clonotype was seen a few times. The chain uses TRBV30 and TRBJ2-7, with 9 bases that match TRBD2. Germline values: CDR1 GTSNPN, CDR2 SVGIG (reference sequence). The length of the CDR3 is 15 residues. The V segment lost 0 bases and the J segment 3 bases; nucleotides outside the gene matches: 6. CDR3 DNA: TGTGCCTGGAGTGTCAGACTAGCGGTCCTCTACGAGCAGTACTTC. Protein: CAWSVRLAVLYEQYF.

The chain carries TRBV5-1 and TRBJ2-5, with TRBD2 identical over 8 bases. Per germline, CDR1 SGHRS and CDR2 YFSETQ. The ends lost 1 base at V and 3 bases at J; junction bases unmatched: 5. The CDR3 sequence is 15 residues long. DNA of the CDR3: TGCGCCAGCAGCTTGTCGATAGCGGGAAAAGAGACCCAGTACTTC. Encoded protein: CASSLSIAGKETQYF.

The genes are TRBV7-8 and TRBJ2-1, with 8 bases identical to TRBD2. The CDR3 length is 16 residues. V was pared by 5 bases and J by 7 bases, with 13 bases of the junction left unmatched. Germline CDR1 and CDR2: SGHVS and FQNEAQ. The chain's CDR3 is CASSKEGTSLDNEQFF. For the CDR3, the DNA is TGTGCCAGCAGCAAAGAAGGGACTAGTTTGGATAATGAGCAGTTCTTC.

There are a few counts of this clonotype. The chain employs TRBV10-2 and TRBJ1-1; 7 nucleotides agree with TRBD1. This CDR3 has 13 amino acids. V trimming: 6 bases; J trimming: 4 bases; junction bases outside the gene matches: 5. Looked up from germline, CDR1 is WSHSY and CDR2 is SAAADI. The CDR3 loop is CASSTGVSTEAFF. In nucleotides, the CDR3 is TGCGCCAGCAGCACAGGGGTCAGCACTGAAGCTTTCTTT.

This clonotype was seen more than once but under ten times. The rearrangement joins TRBV7-9 to TRBJ1-2; the D is unclear. This CDR3 is 15 amino acids long. Germline CDR1 reads SEHNR; CDR2 reads FQNEAQ (reference sequence). V was clipped by 8 bases and J by 0 bases, with 16 bases between them. In nucleotides, the CDR3 is TGTGCCAGCGTAGTGGGAGCAGCCTCTAACTATGGCTACACCTTC. Its translation: CASVVGAASNYGYTF.

The CDR3 nucleotides are TGTGCCAGCAGCTTAGGGGGGAGCCCCCGTGGCCATCAGCCCCAGCATTTT. This sequence encodes CASSLGGSPRGHQPQHF. The chain is built from TRBV7-9 and TRBJ1-5; possibly TRBD1 for D (5 bases). Germline CDR1 SEHNR, CDR2 FQNEAQ (reference sequence). There are 17 residues in the CDR3. Trimming removed 1 base from V and 5 bases from J, with 18 bases in between. Complete variable domain (other parts from reference TRBV7-9 and TRBJ1-5): DTGVSQNPRHKITKRGQNVTFRCDPISEHNRLYWYRQTLGQGPEFLTYFQNEAQLEKSRLLSDRFSAERPKGSFSTLEIQRTEQGDSAMYLCASSLGGSPRGHQPQHFGDGTRLSIL.

The chain combines TRBV30 with TRBJ2-5; D gene unclear. The CDR3 runs to 13 residues. Trimming shortened V by 0 bases and J by 9 bases, and 14 bases separated the two germline ends. Per the germline V gene, CDR1 is GTSNPN and CDR2 is SVGIG (reference sequence). The CDR3 protein is CAWSVVTAAAQYF. CDR3 sequence (DNA): TGTGCCTGGAGTGTTGTGACTGCGGCGGCCCAGTACTTC.

This chain links TRBV19 with TRBJ1-5; D perhaps matches TRBD1 (5 bases). The CDR3 is made up of 13 amino acids. The V end lost 7 bases, the J end lost 3 bases, and 10 bases lay between the germline ends. Germline assignment: CDR1 LNHDA and CDR2 SQIVND (reference sequence). The CDR3 is CASTGQTNQPQHF. The CDR3 nucleotides read TGTGCCAGTACAGGGCAGACCAATCAGCCCCAGCATTTT.

This clonotype turned up a few times. CDR3 DNA: TGTGCCAGCAGTTTGTCACTCACTACAGATACGCAGTATTTT. Translation: CASSLSLTTDTQYF. The chain combines TRBV6-2 or TRBV6-3 with TRBJ2-3; D gene unclear. The ends were cut back, 4 bases at V and 3 bases at J, with 11 bases in the middle. This CDR3 contains 14 residues. Looked up from germline, CDR1 is MNHEY and CDR2 is SVGEGT.

The chain has TRBV9 and TRBJ2-1; D could derive from TRBD1 or TRBD2 (6 bases each). This CDR3 spans 15 amino acids. The V and J ends lost 4 bases and 10 bases respectively, with 21 bases between them. CDR1 and CDR2 (germline): SGDLS, YYNGEE. The CDR3 coding sequence is TGTGCCAGCAGCCCGGGGGCCGCCGGTACGAAGGAGCAGTTCTTC. Its translation: CASSPGAAGTKEQFF.

This clonotype has more than one count but fewer than ten. The chain employs TRBV4-3 and TRBJ2-7, with 9 bases identical to TRBD2. Germline values: CDR1 LGHNA, CDR2 YSLEER. The trim removed 4 bases at V and 2 bases at J, leaving 15 bases unmatched. The CDR3 is made up of 18 amino acids. CDR3 protein: CASSPGTSFEGATYEQYF. The CDR3 DNA is TGCGCCAGCAGCCCCGGGACTAGCTTCGAGGGGGCAACCTACGAGCAGTACTTC.

The chain combines TRBV7-8 with TRBJ1-1, with a tentative D call TRBD1 (5 bases). V lost 5 bases and J 1 base, leaving 11 bases between the germline ends. The CDR3 has 14 amino acids. Germline V gives CDR1 SGHVS, CDR2 FQNEAQ. Written as DNA, the CDR3 is TGTGCCAGCAGCCTAACCACAGGGAACACTGAAGCTTTCTTT. It specifies CASSLTTGNTEAFF.

This clonotype turned up a few times. The chain carries TRBV7-9 and TRBJ1-1, with unresolved D. The CDR3 extends over 12 amino acids. Germline V CDR1 and CDR2: SEHNR, FQNEAQ (reference sequence). V shed 1 base and J shed 5 bases, with 5 bases lying between them. The CDR3 nucleotides are TGTGCCAGCAGCTTAGAGTTGACTGAAGCTTTCTTT. This codes for CASSLELTEAFF.

V usage is TRBV28 and J usage is TRBJ2-7; 11 bases agree with TRBD2. The CDR3 is 14 residues long. V was clipped by 5 bases and J by 4 bases; unmatched bases: 4. Germline assignment: CDR1 MDHEN and CDR2 SYDVKM. The CDR3: CASSRSGRGYEQYF. The CDR3 region has the DNA TGTGCCAGCAGTCGTAGCGGGAGGGGGTACGAGCAGTACTTC. Combining the CDR3 with reference TRBV28 and TRBJ2-7 gives the whole variable domain DVKVTQSSRYLVKRTGEKVFLECVQDMDHENMFWYRQDPGLGLRLIYFSYDVKMKEKGDIPEGYSVSREKKERFSLILESASTNQTSMYLCASSRSGRGYEQYFGPGTRLTVT.

The chain recombines TRBV7-2 with TRBJ2-5; TRBD2 agrees at 16 bases. The ends lost 4 bases at V and 13 bases at J; junction bases unmatched: 9. The CDR3 runs 15 residues. In germline, CDR1 is SGHTA, CDR2 FQGNSA. CDR3 bases: TGTGCCAGCAGCTGGAAGATAGGGACTAGCGGGGGGGGGTACTTC. It yields the protein CASSWKIGTSGGGYF.

This clonotype was detected many times. CDR3 amino acids: CASSRQGAGLETQYF. CDR3 nucleotides: TGTGCCAGCAGCAGACAGGGAGCGGGGTTAGAGACCCAGTACTTC. This chain joins TRBV12-3 or TRBV12-4 and TRBJ2-5; D may be TRBD1 or TRBD2 (7 bases each). The germline V and J ends were trimmed by 6 bases and 4 bases, with 18 bases remaining between them. The CDR3 is 15 amino acids.

This clonotype was observed a few times. The chain has TRBV9 and TRBJ2-7; D not resolved. CDR1 is SGDLS and CDR2 is YYNGEE in the germline V gene. Between the trimmed V and J ends, which lost 4 bases and 4 bases, there was a span of 12 bases. This CDR3 is built from 13 residues. DNA for the CDR3: TGTGCCAGCAGCCCCCAGCCCAGGTACGAGCAGTACTTC. Translation: CASSPQPRYEQYF.

The chain joins TRBV19 to TRBJ1-2; a weak D match, TRBD1 (5 bases). Germline V lookup: CDR1 LNHDA, CDR2 SQIVND (reference sequence). The CDR3 has 11 residues. V shed 5 bases and J shed 10 bases, with 11 bases lying between them. In DNA, the CDR3 is TGTGCCAGTAGTCAGCCCGGGACCTACACCTTC. Amino acid sequence: CASSQPGTYTF.

This chain connects TRBV20-1 to TRBJ1-3; 9 nucleotides match TRBD1. The V segment lost 0 bases and the J segment 4 bases; nucleotides outside the gene matches: 13. Germline CDR1 reads DFQATT; CDR2 reads SNEGSKA (reference sequence). The CDR3 covers 18 residues. The CDR3: CSARDSRTGGVRGNTIYF. DNA for the CDR3: TGCAGTGCTAGAGATTCCCGAACAGGGGGCGTACGGGGAAACACCATATATTTT.

The V call is TRBV25-1, the J call TRBJ2-5; 7 bases align to TRBD1. The CDR3 is 15 amino acids. V was pared by 3 bases and J by 4 bases, with 8 bases of the junction left unmatched. Germline-derived CDR1 and CDR2 are MGHDK and SYGVNS. CDR3 sequence (DNA): TGTGCCAGCAGTGAGAAGGGGGCAGGGAGAGAGACCCAGTACTTC. Its translation is CASSEKGAGRETQYF. The complete variable domain, with remaining parts taken from reference TRBV25-1 and TRBJ2-5, reads EADIYQTPRYLVIGTGKKITLECSQTMGHDKMYWYQQDPGMELHLIHYSYGVNSTEKGDLSSESTVSRIRTEHFPLTLESARPSHTSQYLCASSEKGAGRETQYFGPGTRLLVL.

The chain links TRBV4-3 to TRBJ2-3, with 12 bases identical to TRBD2. CDR3 length: 15 residues. CDR1 and CDR2 (germline): LGHNA, YSLEER. Unmatched junction bases numbered 1, after V lost 1 base and J lost 5 bases. The CDR3 coding sequence is TGCGCCAGCAGCCAAGGACTAGCGGGAGAAGATACGCAGTATTTT. The encoded protein is CASSQGLAGEDTQYF.

The gene calls are TRBV23-1 and TRBJ2-7, with 7 bases matching TRBD2. TRBV23-1 is treated as an ORF (open reading frame) with a function not yet certain. The CDR3 loop spans 14 amino acids. V was pared by 10 bases and J by 2 bases, with 11 bases of the junction left unmatched. CDR3 sequence reads: CATLIREGTYEQYF. CDR3 bases: TGCGCCACCCTAATCAGGGAGGGGACCTACGAGCAGTACTTC.

The rearrangement joins TRBV7-2 to TRBJ2-1; no clear D. The CDR3 spans 13 residues. Trimming cost V 2 bases and J 7 bases, with 9 bases left between them. Germline CDR1 reads SGHTA; CDR2 reads FQGNSA. The CDR3 loop reads CASSLLGFNEQFF. The CDR3 DNA reads as TGTGCCAGCAGCTTACTCGGATTTAATGAGCAGTTCTTC. Together with reference TRBV7-2 and TRBJ2-1, the CDR3 gives the full variable domain: GAGVSQSPSNKVTEKGKDVELRCDPISGHTALYWYRQSLGQGLEFLIYFQGNSAPDKSGLPSDRFSAERTGGSVSTLTIQRTQQEDSAVYLCASSLLGFNEQFFGPGTRLTVL.

J is TRBJ2-2 and V is TRBV18, with D possibly matching TRBD2 (5 bases). V was clipped by 1 base and J by 4 bases, with 10 bases between them. The length of the CDR3 is 15 residues. Per the germline V gene, CDR1 is KGHSH and CDR2 is LQKENI. The CDR3 spells CASSPQGESTGELFF. The CDR3 DNA follows: TGTGCCAGCTCACCACAGGGAGAATCCACCGGGGAGCTGTTTTTT.